The T cell receptor (beta chain) under discussion was sequenced for a study of CD8+ T cells in alopecia areata. Across the study: Those patients who were treated received oral tofacitinib, which was given at 5 to 10 mg twice daily for moderate-to-severe alopecia areata.

cDNA reverse transcribed from extracted RNA served as the sequencing template. Profiled with immunoSEQ multiplex PCR; TCRdb holds only in-frame clones, not every one. The data show under 150,000 clones, roughly 55% seen once. Treatment of the sample: oral pan-JAK inhibitor, 5-10 mg twice daily. Study-wide results and caveats: Scalp sample sequencing also detects resident alphabeta T cells of normal skin. Sharing of TCRs across patients appeared less clear than in mice, possibly for HLA-related reasons. Tofacitinib yielded significantly lower scalp clonality and fewer expanded CD8+ clones among the top 100.

For this clone: Its cognate antigen is unknown.

CDR1 and CDR2 (germline): MDHEN, SYDVKM. The CDR3 sequence is 14 residues long. The ends lost 1 base at V and 0 bases at J; junction bases unmatched: 0. The TCR originated in a human donor with alopecia areata. J is TRBJ2-7 and V is TRBV28; TRBD2 matches 7 bases. Material: CD4+ T cells sorted from blood, obtained at week 4, from a patient treated with tofacitinib. The CDR3, as DNA: TGTGCCAGCAGTTTATCGGGAGGCTCCTACGAGCAGTACTTC. The encoded protein is CASSLSGGSYEQYF.